This TCR beta chain was captured in a study of blood T cell repertoires in COVID-19. For the study at large: Sites in the United States, Italy and Spain provided acute and convalescent COVID-19 samples. Sample material is recorded as cDNA or gDNA derived from T cells, B-cell-depleted T cells, or PBMCs.

The CDR3 contains 15 residues. The V gene's germline CDR1 is MDHEN and CDR2 SYDVKM. V was cut by 5 bases and J by 1 base, with 14 bases left in between. Under the authors' procedure: Nucleated cell counts were estimated from reference gene primer amplification. Profiling relied on immunoSEQ multiplex PCR, and the TCRdb table lists in-frame clones only, not all of them. That table gives V, J and clone size, and the DNA gave D and trimming. The sample gives around 150,000 clones, 80% to 85% of which show up once; approximately 3.8% is in the top ten. The chain couples TRBV28 to TRBJ1-2, with D unclear. The sequence came from a woman aged 60 to 75 with acute or convalescent COVID-19. The source material was peripheral blood. The CDR3 spells CASSPFGGFNYGYTF. The CDR3, as DNA: TGTGCCAGCAGTCCTTTCGGAGGATTTAACTATGGCTACACCTTC.